What follows is one T cell receptor (beta chain) and its context. The antigen remains undetermined. These data come from a study of post-analysis software for immune sequencing data. Overall study context: Patients had relapsing-remitting, secondary progressive or progressive-relapsing multiple sclerosis; some lacked subtype.

Prepared libraries of TCR beta cDNA carried unique molecular identifiers. MiXCR, applied by TCRdb to the PCR reads, yields one record per CDR3 protein. The sample holds hundreds of thousands of distinct CDR3 sequences, roughly 40% seen once. V was pared by 6 bases and J by 3 bases, with 8 bases of the junction left unmatched. Per germline, CDR1 DFQATT and CDR2 SNEGSKA (reference sequence). This CDR3 is built from 15 residues. Study results and caveats: Multiple sclerosis was associated with a significant reduction in normalized Chao1 diversity relative to controls. Several TRBV segments were more frequent in patients than controls; TRBV5-6, TRBV5-1 and TRBV20-1 belonged to this group. Samples from one preparation batch, clustered by F measure, grouped strongly together.

This sequence was found in a girl between 5 and 17 years old with multiple sclerosis. The sample comprised blood. The gene calls are TRBV20-1 and TRBJ2-1, with 10 bases matching TRBD1. CDR3 residues: CSASGGDRGYNEQFF. The CDR3 nucleotides read TGCAGTGCCTCGGGCGGGGACAGGGGCTACAATGAGCAGTTCTTC.